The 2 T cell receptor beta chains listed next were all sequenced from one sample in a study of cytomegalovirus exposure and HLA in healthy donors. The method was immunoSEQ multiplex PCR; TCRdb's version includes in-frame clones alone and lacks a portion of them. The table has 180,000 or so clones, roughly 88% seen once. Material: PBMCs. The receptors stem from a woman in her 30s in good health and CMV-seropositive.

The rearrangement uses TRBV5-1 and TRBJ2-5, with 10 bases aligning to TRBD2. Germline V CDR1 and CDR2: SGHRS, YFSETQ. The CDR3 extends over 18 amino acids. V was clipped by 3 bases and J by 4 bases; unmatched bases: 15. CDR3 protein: CASSYTPRASGSGETQYF. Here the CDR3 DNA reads TGCGCCAGCAGCTATACACCCCGAGCTAGCGGGAGCGGAGAGACCCAGTACTTC.

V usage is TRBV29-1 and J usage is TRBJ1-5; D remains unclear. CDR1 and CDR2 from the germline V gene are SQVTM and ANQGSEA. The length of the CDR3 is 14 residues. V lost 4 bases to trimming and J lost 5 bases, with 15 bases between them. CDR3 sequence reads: CSVVPPPKDQPQHF. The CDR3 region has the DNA TGCAGCGTTGTTCCCCCACCTAAAGATCAGCCCCAGCATTTT.